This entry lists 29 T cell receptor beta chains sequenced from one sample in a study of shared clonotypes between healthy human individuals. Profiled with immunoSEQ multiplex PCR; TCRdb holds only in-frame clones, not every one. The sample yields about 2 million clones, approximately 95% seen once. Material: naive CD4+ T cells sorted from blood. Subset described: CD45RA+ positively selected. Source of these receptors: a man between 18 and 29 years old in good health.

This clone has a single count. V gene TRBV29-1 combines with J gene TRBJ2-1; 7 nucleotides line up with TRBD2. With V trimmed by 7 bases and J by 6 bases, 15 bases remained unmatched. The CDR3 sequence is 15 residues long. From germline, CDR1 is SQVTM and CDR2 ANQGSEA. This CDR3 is CSAGRSLRSGNEQFF. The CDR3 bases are TGCAGCGCCGGGAGGTCGCTGCGTTCTGGCAATGAGCAGTTCTTC.

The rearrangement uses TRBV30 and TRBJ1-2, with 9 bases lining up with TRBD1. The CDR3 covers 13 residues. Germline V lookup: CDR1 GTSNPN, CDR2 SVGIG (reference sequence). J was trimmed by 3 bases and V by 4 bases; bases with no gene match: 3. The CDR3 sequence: CAWTGQGHYGYTF. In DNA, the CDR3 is TGTGCCTGGACCGGACAGGGGCACTATGGCTACACCTTC.

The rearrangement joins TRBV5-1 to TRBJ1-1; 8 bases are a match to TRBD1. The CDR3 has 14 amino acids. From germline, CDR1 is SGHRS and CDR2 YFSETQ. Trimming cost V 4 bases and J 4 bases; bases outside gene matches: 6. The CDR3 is CASSRQDRATEAFF. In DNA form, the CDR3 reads TGCGCCAGCAGCCGTCAGGACAGGGCCACTGAAGCTTTCTTT. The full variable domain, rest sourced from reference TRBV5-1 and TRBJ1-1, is KAGVTQTPRYLIKTRGQQVTLSCSPISGHRSVSWYQQTPGQGLQFLFEYFSETQRNKGNFPGRFSGRQFSNSRSEMNVSTLELGDSALYLCASSRQDRATEAFFGQGTRLTVV.

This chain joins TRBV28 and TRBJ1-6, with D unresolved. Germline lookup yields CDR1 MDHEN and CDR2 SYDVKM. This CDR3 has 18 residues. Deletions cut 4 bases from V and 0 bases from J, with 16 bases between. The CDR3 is CASSSFGLTGSYNSPLHF. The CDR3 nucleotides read TGTGCCAGCAGTTCCTTTGGATTAACGGGCTCCTATAATTCACCCCTCCACTTT. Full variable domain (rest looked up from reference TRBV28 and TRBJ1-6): DVKVTQSSRYLVKRTGEKVFLECVQDMDHENMFWYRQDPGLGLRLIYFSYDVKMKEKGDIPEGYSVSREKKERFSLILESASTNQTSMYLCASSSFGLTGSYNSPLHFGNGTRLTVT.

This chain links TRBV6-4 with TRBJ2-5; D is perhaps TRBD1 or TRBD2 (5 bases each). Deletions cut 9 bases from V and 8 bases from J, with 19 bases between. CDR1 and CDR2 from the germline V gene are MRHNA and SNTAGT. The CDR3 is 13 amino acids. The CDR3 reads CARRKMGVRTQYF. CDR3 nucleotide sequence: TGTGCCAGGAGAAAGATGGGGGTACGAACCCAGTACTTC.

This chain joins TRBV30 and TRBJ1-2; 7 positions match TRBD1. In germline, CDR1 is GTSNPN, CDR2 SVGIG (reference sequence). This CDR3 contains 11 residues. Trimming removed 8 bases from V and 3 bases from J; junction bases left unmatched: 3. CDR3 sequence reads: CALQGDYGYTF. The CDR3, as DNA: TGTGCCCTCCAGGGGGACTATGGCTACACCTTC.

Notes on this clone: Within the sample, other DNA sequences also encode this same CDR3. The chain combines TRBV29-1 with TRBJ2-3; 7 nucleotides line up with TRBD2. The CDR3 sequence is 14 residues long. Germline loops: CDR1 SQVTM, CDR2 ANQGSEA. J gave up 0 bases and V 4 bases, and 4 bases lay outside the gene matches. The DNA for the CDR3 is TGCAGCGTTGGCCAGGGAGGGAGCACAGATACGCAGTATTTT. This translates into CSVGQGGSTDTQYF.

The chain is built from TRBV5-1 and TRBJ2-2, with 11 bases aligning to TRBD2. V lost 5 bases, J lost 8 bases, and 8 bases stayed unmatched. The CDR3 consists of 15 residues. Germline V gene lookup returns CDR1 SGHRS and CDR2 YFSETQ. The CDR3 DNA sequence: TGCGCCAGCAGACCCTCCCGGACTAGCGGGGGGGAGCTGTTTTTT. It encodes CASRPSRTSGGELFF. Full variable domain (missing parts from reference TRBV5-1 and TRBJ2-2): KAGVTQTPRYLIKTRGQQVTLSCSPISGHRSVSWYQQTPGQGLQFLFEYFSETQRNKGNFPGRFSGRQFSNSRSEMNVSTLELGDSALYLCASRPSRTSGGELFFGEGSRLTVL.

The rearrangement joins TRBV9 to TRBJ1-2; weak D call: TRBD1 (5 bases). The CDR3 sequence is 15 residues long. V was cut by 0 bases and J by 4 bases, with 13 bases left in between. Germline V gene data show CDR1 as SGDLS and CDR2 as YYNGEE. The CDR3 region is CASSVGGEQGYGYTF. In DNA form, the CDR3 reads TGTGCCAGCAGCGTAGGAGGGGAGCAAGGCTATGGCTACACCTTC.

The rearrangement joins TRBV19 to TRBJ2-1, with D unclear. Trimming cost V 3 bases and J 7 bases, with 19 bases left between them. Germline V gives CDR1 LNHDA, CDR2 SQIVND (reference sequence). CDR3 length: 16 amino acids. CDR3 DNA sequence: TGTGCCAGTAGTATGGGTCCAGCCCCGCCCGCTAATGAGCAGTTCTTC. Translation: CASSMGPAPPANEQFF.

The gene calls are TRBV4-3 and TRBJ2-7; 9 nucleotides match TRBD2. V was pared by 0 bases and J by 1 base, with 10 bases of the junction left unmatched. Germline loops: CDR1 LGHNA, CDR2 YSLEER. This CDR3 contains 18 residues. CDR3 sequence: CASSQDSLGSGSSYEQYF. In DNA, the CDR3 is TGCGCCAGCAGCCAAGACTCCTTAGGTAGCGGGAGTTCCTACGAGCAGTACTTC.

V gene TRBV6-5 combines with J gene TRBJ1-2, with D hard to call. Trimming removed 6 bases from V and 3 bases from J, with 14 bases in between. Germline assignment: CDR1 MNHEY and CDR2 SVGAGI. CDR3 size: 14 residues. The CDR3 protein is CASSYKGSDYGYTF. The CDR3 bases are TGTGCCAGCAGCTATAAAGGTTCCGACTATGGCTACACCTTC.

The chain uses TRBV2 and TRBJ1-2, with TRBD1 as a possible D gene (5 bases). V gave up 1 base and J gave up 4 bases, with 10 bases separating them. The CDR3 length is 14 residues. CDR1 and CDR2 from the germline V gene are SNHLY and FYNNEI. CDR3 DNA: TGTGCCAGCAGTGAAGAGCTCGGGACCTATGGCTACACCTTC. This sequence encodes CASSEELGTYGYTF.

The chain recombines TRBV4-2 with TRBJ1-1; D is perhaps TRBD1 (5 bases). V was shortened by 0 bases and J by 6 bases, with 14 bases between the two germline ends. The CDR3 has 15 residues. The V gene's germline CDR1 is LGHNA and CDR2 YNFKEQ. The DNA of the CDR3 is TGTGCCAGCAGCCAAGATCGCGGCAGGGACGCTGAAGCTTTCTTT. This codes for CASSQDRGRDAEAFF.

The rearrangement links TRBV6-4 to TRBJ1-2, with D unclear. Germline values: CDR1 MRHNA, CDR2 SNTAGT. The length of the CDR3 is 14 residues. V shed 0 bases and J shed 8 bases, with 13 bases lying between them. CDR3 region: CASSDSVGERGYTF. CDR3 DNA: TGTGCCAGCAGTGACTCTGTCGGCGAAAGAGGCTACACCTTC.

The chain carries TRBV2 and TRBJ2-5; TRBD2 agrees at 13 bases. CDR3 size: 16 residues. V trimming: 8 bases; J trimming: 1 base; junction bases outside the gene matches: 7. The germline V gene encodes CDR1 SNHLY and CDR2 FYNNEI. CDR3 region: CASPGLAGNGQETQYF. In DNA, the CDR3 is TGTGCCAGCCCGGGACTAGCGGGAAACGGCCAAGAGACCCAGTACTTC.

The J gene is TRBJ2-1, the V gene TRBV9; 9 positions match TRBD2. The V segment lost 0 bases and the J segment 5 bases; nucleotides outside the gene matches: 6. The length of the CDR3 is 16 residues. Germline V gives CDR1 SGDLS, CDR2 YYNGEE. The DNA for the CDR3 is TGTGCCAGCAGCGTAGCTACGGAGCGGGGGGACAATGAGCAGTTCTTC. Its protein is CASSVATERGDNEQFF. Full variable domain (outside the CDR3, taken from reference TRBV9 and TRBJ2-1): DSGVTQTPKHLITATGQRVTLRCSPRSGDLSVYWYQQSLDQGLQFLIQYYNGEERAKGNILERFSAQQFPDLHSELNLSSLELGDSALYFCASSVATERGDNEQFFGPGTRLTVL.

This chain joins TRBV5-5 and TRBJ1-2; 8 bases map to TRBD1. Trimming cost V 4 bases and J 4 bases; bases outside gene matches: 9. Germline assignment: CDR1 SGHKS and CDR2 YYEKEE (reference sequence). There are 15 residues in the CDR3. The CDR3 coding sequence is TGTGCCAGCAGCCCGCAACAGGGGGGCGGCTATGGCTACACCTTC. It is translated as CASSPQQGGGYGYTF.

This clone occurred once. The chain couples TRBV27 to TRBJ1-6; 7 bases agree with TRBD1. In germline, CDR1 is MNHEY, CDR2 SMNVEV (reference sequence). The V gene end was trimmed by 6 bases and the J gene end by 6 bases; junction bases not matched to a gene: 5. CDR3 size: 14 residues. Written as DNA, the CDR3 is TGTGCCAGCAGCCCGGGACAGATTAATTCACCCCTCCACTTT. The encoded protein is CASSPGQINSPLHF.

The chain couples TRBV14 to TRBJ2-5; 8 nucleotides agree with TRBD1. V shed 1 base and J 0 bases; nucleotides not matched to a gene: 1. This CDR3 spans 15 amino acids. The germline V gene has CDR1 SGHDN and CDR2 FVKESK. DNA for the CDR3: TGTGCCAGCAGCCAAGTGGACAGGGACCAAGAGACCCAGTACTTC. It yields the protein CASSQVDRDQETQYF.

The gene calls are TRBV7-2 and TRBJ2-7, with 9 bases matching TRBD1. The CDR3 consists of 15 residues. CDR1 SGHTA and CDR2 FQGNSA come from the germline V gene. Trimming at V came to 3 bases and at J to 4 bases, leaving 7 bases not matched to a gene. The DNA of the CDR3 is TGTGCCAGCAGCTTGAGACAGGGGGTCATGTACGAGCAGTACTTC. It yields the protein CASSLRQGVMYEQYF.

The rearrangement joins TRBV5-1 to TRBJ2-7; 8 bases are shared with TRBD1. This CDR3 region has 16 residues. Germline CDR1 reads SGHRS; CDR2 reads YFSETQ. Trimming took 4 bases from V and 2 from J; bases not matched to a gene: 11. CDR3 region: CASSRNPTGAAYEQYF. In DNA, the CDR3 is TGCGCCAGCAGCCGTAATCCGACAGGGGCTGCCTACGAGCAGTACTTC.

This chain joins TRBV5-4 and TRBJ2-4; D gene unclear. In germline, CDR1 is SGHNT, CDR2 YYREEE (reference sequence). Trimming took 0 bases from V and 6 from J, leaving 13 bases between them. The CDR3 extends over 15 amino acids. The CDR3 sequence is CASSLAQESLNIQYF. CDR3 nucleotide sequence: TGTGCCAGCAGCTTGGCTCAGGAATCCCTAAACATTCAGTACTTC.

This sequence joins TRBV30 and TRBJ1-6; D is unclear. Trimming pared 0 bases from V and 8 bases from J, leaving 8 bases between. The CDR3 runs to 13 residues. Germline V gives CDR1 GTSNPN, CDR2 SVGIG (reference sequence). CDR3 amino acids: CAWSVEVYSPLHF. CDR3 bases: TGTGCCTGGAGTGTCGAGGTTTATTCACCCCTCCACTTT.

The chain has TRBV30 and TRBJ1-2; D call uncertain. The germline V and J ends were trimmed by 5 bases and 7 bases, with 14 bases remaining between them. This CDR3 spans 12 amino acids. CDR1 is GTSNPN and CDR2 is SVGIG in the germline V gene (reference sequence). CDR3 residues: CAWEGGPGGYTF. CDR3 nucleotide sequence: TGTGCCTGGGAGGGTGGGCCCGGTGGCTACACCTTC.

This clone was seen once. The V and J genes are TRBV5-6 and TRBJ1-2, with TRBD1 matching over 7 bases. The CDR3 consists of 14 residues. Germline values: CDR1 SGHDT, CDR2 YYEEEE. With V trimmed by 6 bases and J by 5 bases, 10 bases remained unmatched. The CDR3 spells CASTSPQGKYGYTF. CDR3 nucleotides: TGTGCCAGCACCTCCCCACAGGGGAAGTATGGCTACACCTTC. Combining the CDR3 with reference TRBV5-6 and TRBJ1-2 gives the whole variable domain DAGVTQSPTHLIKTRGQQVTLRCSPKSGHDTVSWYQQALGQGPQFIFQYYEEEERQRGNFPDRFSGHQFPNYSSELNVNALLLGDSALYLCASTSPQGKYGYTFGSGTRLTVV.

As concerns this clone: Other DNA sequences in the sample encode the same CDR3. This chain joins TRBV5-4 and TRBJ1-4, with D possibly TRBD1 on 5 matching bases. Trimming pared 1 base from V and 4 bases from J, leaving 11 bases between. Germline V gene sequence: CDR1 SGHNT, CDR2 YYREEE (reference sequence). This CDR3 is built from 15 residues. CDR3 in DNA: TGTGCCAGCAGCTTGACGGGGCAGGGTAATGAAAAACTGTTTTTT. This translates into CASSLTGQGNEKLFF.

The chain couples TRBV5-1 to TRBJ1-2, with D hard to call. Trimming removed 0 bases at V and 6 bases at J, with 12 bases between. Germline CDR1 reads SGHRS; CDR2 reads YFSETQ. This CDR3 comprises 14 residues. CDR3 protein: CASSLDPSSNGYTF. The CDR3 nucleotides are TGCGCCAGCAGCTTGGACCCCTCCTCAAATGGCTACACCTTC.

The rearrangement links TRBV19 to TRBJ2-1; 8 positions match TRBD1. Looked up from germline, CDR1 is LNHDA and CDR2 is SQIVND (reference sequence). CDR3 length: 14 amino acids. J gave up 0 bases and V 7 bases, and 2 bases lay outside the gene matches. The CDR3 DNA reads TGTGCCAGTAAAGGACAGGGCTCCTACAATGAGCAGTTCTTC. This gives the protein CASKGQGSYNEQFF. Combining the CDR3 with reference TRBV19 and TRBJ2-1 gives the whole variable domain DGGITQSPKYLFRKEGQNVTLSCEQNLNHDAMYWYRQDPGQGLRLIYYSQIVNDFQKGDIAEGYSVSREKKESFPLTVTSAQKNPTAFYLCASKGQGSYNEQFFGPGTRLTVL.